A selection of T cell receptor beta chains follows, all from one sample in a study of CD8+CD57+ T cells in acquired aplastic anemia. TCRdb ran MiXCR on the reads and lists one entry per CDR3 protein. The sample lists roughly 80,000 distinct CDR3 sequences, around 70% occurring once. The sequenced sample was sorted CD4+, CD8+, or CD8+CD57+ T cells (not recorded which) from PBMCs. The receptors originated from a human donor with aplastic anemia. CDR3s include the opening cysteine and the closing phenylalanine or tryptophan. Each record gives: D gene, V gene, clone size, J gene, CDR3 DNA, CDR3 protein. The D gene is left open where the match is weak. Some rows have no size entry. The others give once, few or many, or a class for an expanded clone.

NA	TRBV4-3	NA	TRBJ2-6	TGCGCCAGCAGCCAAGAGGGTGGTACCTCTGGGGCCAACGTCCTGACTTTC	CASSQEGGTSGANVLTF
NA	TRBV24-1	NA	TRBJ2-7	TGTGCCACCAGTGCCCTAGGATTACACGAGGAGTACTTC	CATSALGLHEEYF
TRBD1	TRBV7-8	NA	TRBJ1-2	TGTGCCAGCAGACAAACAGGGGGCACTGGTGGCTACACCTTC	CASRQTGGTGGYTF
NA	TRBV19	many	TRBJ1-1	TGTGCCAGCGGGGGATTATATGCTGAAGCTTTCTTT	CASGGLYAEAFF
NA	TRBV11-1	once	TRBJ2-7	TGTGCCAGCAGCTTTAGGTCCCGGGGGGAGCAGTACTTC	CASSFRSRGEQYF
NA	TRBV7-9	NA	TRBJ2-7	TGTGCCAGCAGCTCTGTCTATTTGCGACGCGAGCAGTACTTC	CASSSVYLRREQYF
NA	TRBV10-3	NA	TRBJ1-5	TGTGCCATCAGTGACAGCAATCAGCCCCAGCATTTT	CAISDSNQPQHF
TRBD1	TRBV6-1	NA	TRBJ1-2	TGTGCCAGCACCACCTCAGGGGGCTGGGGCTACACCTTC	CASTTSGGWGYTF
TRBD1	TRBV6-4	NA	TRBJ1-5	TGCGCCAGCAGCCAAGACAGGGGGGATCAGCCCCAGCATTTT	CASSQDRGDQPQHF
TRBD2	TRBV2	NA	TRBJ2-1	TGTGCCAGCAAAGGACTAGCGGGGAACAATGAGCAGTTCTTC	CASKGLAGNNEQFF
NA	TRBV19	NA	TRBJ1-5	TGTGCCAGTAGTATGAACCCCAGCAATCAGCCCCAGCATTTT	CASSMNPSNQPQHF
TRBD1	TRBV5-1	NA	TRBJ1-4	TGCGCCAGCAGCCGGGGGACAGCTAATGAAAAACTGTTTTTT	CASSRGTANEKLFF
NA	TRBV5-4	NA	TRBJ1-5	TGTGCCAGCAGCTTGCTATGGGGGGCACTTAGCAATCAGCCCCAGCATTTT	CASSLLWGALSNQPQHF
NA	TRBV10-3	NA	TRBJ2-1	TGTGCCACCCTAGCCCCCGGACTCTACAATGAGCAGTTCTTC	CATLAPGLYNEQFF
NA	TRBV7-6	NA	TRBJ2-1	TGTGCCAGCAGCGGGGAACGGACCCTCTCCTTCAATGAGCAGTTCTTC	CASSGERTLSFNEQFF
NA	TRBV11-2	few	TRBJ2-6	TGTGCCAGCAGCTCGGTGAACAGGGCTGGGGCCAACGTCCTGACTTTC	CASSSVNRAGANVLTF
NA	TRBV24-1	NA	TRBJ2-7	TGTGCCACCAGTGATAGGGGGTACGAGCAGTACTTC	CATSDRGYEQYF
NA	TRBV10-2	few	TRBJ2-5	TGCGCCAGCAGTGAGCCTGCAGGGGGGCGAGAGACCCAGTACTTC	CASSEPAGGRETQYF
TRBD2	TRBV24-1	NA	TRBJ2-3	TGTGCCACCAGCCGGACTAGCGGAACAGATACGCAGTATTTT	CATSRTSGTDTQYF
NA	TRBV6-4	few	TRBJ2-2	TGTGCCAGCAGTGTAACAGGCACCGGGGAGCTGTTTTTT	CASSVTGTGELFF
NA	TRBV5-4	NA	TRBJ2-5	TGTGCCAGCAGCTTTAAGGGGGAAGAGACCCAGTACTTC	CASSFKGEETQYF
NA	TRBV24-1	NA	TRBJ1-2	TGTGCCACCAGTGATTTTTTTGCCCGCTGGGCTAACTATGGCTACACCTTC	CATSDFFARWANYGYTF
TRBD1	TRBV2	NA	TRBJ2-7	TGTGCCAGCACTGAGGACAGGACCATCTACGAGCAGTACTTC	CASTEDRTIYEQYF
TRBD1	TRBV9	many	TRBJ2-7	TGTGCCAGCAGCGTAGGGGACAGGGGGTCTTCCTACGAGCAGTACTTC	CASSVGDRGSSYEQYF
NA	TRBV19	NA	TRBJ1-5	TGTGCCAGTAGTATCTTTGGGGTCAATCAGCCCCAGCATTTT	CASSIFGVNQPQHF
TRBD2	TRBV2	NA	TRBJ2-3	TGTGCCAGCATCCGGGAAATAGCCGGACTAGCGGGATCCGCTACGCAGTATTTT	CASIREIAGLAGSATQYF
NA	TRBV7-2	NA	TRBJ2-7	TGTGCCAGCAGCCCCCTATCGGCCTCCTACGAGCAGTACTTC	CASSPLSASYEQYF
TRBD1	TRBV11-1	NA	TRBJ1-1	TGTGCCAGCAGCAAGGGACAGGGGCAGAAGGGCACTGAAGCTTTCTTT	CASSKGQGQKGTEAFF
TRBD2	TRBV7-3	NA	TRBJ2-7	TGTGCCAGCAGTATAGAGGCTAGCGGGGGGAACCCCTACGAGCAGTACTTC	CASSIEASGGNPYEQYF
NA	TRBV7-9	NA	TRBJ2-7	TGTGCCAGCAGCTCGACAGGTATCGAGCAGTACTTC	CASSSTGIEQYF
NA	TRBV19	NA	TRBJ2-3	TGTGCCAGTAGTGAAACCCACCAAGCGCAGTATTTT	CASSETHQAQYF
TRBD1	TRBV5-4	NA	TRBJ2-7	TGTGCCAGCAGCCCTGGACAGGGGAAGAGGCAGTACTTC	CASSPGQGKRQYF
NA	TRBV5-1	once	TRBJ1-1	TGCGCCAGCAGCTTGCGCGGGGGCCGGGAAGCTTTCTTT	CASSLRGGREAFF
NA	TRBV19	few	TRBJ1-5	TGTGCCAGTAGTCCGGGACAAGGCAATCAGCCCCAGCATTTT	CASSPGQGNQPQHF